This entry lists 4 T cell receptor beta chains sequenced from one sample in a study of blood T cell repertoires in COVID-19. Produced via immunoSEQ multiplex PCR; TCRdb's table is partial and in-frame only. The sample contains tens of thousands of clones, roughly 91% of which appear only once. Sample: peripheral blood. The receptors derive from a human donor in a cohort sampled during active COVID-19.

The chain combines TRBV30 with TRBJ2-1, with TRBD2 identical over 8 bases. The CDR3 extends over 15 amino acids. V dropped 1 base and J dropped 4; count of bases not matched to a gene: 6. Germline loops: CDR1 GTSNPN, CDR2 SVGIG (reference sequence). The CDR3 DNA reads TGTGCCTGGAGTGAGACTAGCGCCTATTACAATGAGCAGTTCTTC. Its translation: CAWSETSAYYNEQFF. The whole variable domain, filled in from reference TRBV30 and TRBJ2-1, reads SQTIHQWPATLVQPVGSPLSLECTVEGTSNPNLYWYRQAAGRGLQLLFYSVGIGQISSEVPQNLSASRPQDRQFILSSKKLLLSDSGFYLCAWSETSAYYNEQFFGPGTRLTVL.

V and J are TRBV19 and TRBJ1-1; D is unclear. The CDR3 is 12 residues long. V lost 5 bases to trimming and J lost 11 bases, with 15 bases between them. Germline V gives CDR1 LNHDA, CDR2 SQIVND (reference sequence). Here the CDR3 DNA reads TGTGCCAGTAGTGTAGGCCGTATAGAGGCTTTCTTT. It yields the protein CASSVGRIEAFF.

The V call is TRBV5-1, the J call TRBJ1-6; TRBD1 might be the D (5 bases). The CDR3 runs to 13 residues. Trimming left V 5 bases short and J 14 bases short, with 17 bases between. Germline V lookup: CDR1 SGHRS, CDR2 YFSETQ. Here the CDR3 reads CASRAEVRGSLHF. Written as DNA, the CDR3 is TGCGCCAGCAGGGCTGAGGTACGGGGGTCCCTCCACTTT.

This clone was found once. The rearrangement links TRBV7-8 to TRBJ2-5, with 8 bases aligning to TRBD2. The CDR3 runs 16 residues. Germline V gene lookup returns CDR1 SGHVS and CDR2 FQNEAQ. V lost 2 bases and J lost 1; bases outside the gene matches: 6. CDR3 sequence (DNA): TGTGCCAGCAGCTTAAAGGCGGGGGGAGGCCAAGAGACCCAGTACTTC. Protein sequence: CASSLKAGGGQETQYF.